Shown below are 5 T cell receptor beta chains from a single sample sequenced in a study of blood T cells in healthy people across ages. Through a sample-barcoded 5' primer and a J-beta primer mix, a second PCR was run for roughly 6 to 12 cycles. TCRdb analysed the 5' RACE reads with MiXCR anew, one entry per CDR3 protein. The top ten clones hold roughly 2% of a sample with 1.5 million to 2 million distinct CDR3 sequences, just under 50% of them seen once. Sequenced material: blood. The receptor source for this set is a woman in her thirties or forties in good health.

This clonotype was counted ten times or more. One base away lies a much larger clone, so this may be a sequencing read error. The gene calls are TRBV7-2 and TRBJ2-3; 10 nucleotides align to TRBD2. The CDR3 sequence is 15 residues long. Germline V gene lookup returns CDR1 SGHTA and CDR2 FQGNSA. The V gene end was trimmed by 2 bases and the J gene end by 6 bases; junction bases not matched to a gene: 5. The CDR3 region has the DNA TGTGCCAGCAGCTTAATTCGAGCGGGGGGGGATACGCAGTATTTT. This sequence encodes CASSLIRAGGDTQYF.

The genes are TRBV28 and TRBJ2-7; 7 nucleotides line up with TRBD2. This CDR3 is 15 amino acids long. J lost 5 bases, V lost 2 bases, and 9 bases had no gene match. CDR1 and CDR2 from the germline V gene are MDHEN and SYDVKM. CDR3 residues: CASSLATKGGDEQYF. In nucleotides, the CDR3 is TGTGCCAGCAGTTTAGCGACGAAGGGAGGGGACGAGCAGTACTTC.

The chain joins TRBV6-2 or TRBV6-3 to TRBJ1-6; a weak D match, TRBD1 (6 bases). Trimming took 5 bases from V and 10 from J, leaving 15 bases between them. This CDR3 spans 14 amino acids. CDR1 MNHEY and CDR2 SVGEGT come from the germline V gene. DNA of the CDR3: TGTGCCAGCAGTCCTACAGGGTTTCGCTCACCCCTCCACTTT. As protein: CASSPTGFRSPLHF.

The rearrangement joins TRBV7-9 to TRBJ1-4; D gene uncertain. Trimming pared 2 bases from V and 4 bases from J, leaving 11 bases between. CDR1 is SEHNR and CDR2 is FQNEAQ in the germline V gene (reference sequence). The CDR3 loop spans 15 amino acids. CDR3 amino acids: CASSLFGNSNEKLFF. The DNA of the CDR3 is TGTGCCAGCAGCTTATTTGGGAACAGTAATGAAAAACTGTTTTTT.

This clonotype was observed a few times. The V and J genes are TRBV10-3 and TRBJ1-6; unclear D gene. V gave up 7 bases and J gave up 7 bases, with 8 bases separating them. This CDR3 is built from 12 residues. Per germline, CDR1 ENHRY and CDR2 SYGVKD. The CDR3 region has the DNA TGTGCCATCAATCGGGAGAATTCACCCCTCCACTTT. Protein: CAINRENSPLHF.